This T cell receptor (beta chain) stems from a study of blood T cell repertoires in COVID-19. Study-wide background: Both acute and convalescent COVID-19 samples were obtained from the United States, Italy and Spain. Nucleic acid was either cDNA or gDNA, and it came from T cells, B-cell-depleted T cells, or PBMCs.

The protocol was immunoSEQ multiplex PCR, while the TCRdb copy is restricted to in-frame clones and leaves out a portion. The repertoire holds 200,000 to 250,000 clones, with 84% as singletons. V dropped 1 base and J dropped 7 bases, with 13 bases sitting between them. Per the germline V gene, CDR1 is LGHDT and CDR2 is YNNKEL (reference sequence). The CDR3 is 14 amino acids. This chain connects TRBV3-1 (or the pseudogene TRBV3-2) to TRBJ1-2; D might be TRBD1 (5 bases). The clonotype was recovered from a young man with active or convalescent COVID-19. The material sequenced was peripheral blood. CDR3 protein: CASSQVPGHFGYTF. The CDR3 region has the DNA TGTGCCAGCAGCCAAGTCCCCGGACACTTTGGCTACACCTTC.